One and the same sample provided the 26 T cell receptor beta chains below, sequenced in a study of blood T cell repertoires in COVID-19. Method: immunoSEQ multiplex PCR; TCRdb's copy keeps in-frame clones and lacks some. The table has some 250,000 clones, around 85% seen once; the top ten hold 6.2%. Input material: peripheral blood. Receptors were obtained from a man aged 60-69 years with acute or convalescent COVID-19.

The V and J genes are TRBV19 and TRBJ2-2; the D gene is possibly TRBD1 (6 bases). CDR3 length: 15 amino acids. The V gene lost 2 bases and the J gene lost 2 bases, with 9 bases spanning the gap. Germline V gives CDR1 LNHDA, CDR2 SQIVND (reference sequence). The CDR3 loop reads CASSIRQANTGELFF. The CDR3 bases are TGTGCCAGTAGTATAAGACAGGCTAACACCGGGGAGCTGTTTTTT.

The CDR3 nucleotides read TGCGCCAGCAGCGAACGCATGGGGAGTACGCAGTATTTT. Translating it yields CASSERMGSTQYF. The chain joins TRBV5-1 to TRBJ2-3, with a weak D call TRBD2 (5 bases). Germline values: CDR1 SGHRS, CDR2 YFSETQ. V lost 4 bases to trimming and J lost 8 bases, with 14 bases between them. There are 13 residues in the CDR3.

The genes are TRBV21-1 and TRBJ2-7; TRBD1, the table's D call, was not compared with the DNA. TRBV21-1 is assigned pseudogene status. This CDR3 has 13 amino acids. DNA for the CDR3: TGTGCCAGCAGCACGGACAGGCCCTACGAGCAGTACTTC. Its protein product is CASSTDRPYEQYF.

The chain is built from TRBV18 and TRBJ1-4; TRBD1 is a possible D gene (5 bases). The V end lost 1 base, the J end lost 3 bases, and 12 bases lay between the germline ends. Germline V lookup: CDR1 KGHSH, CDR2 LQKENI. CDR3 length equals 16 residues. CDR3: CASSPQQVRANEKLFF. Written as DNA, the CDR3 is TGTGCCAGCTCACCACAACAGGTCAGGGCTAATGAAAAACTGTTTTTT.

The chain carries TRBV5-8 and TRBJ2-7; 9 nucleotides match TRBD2. CDR1 SGHTS and CDR2 YDEGEE come from the germline V gene. The CDR3 has 17 residues. With 3 bases clipped from V and 5 bases from J, the junction kept 15 bases outside the gene matches. The CDR3 spells CASSSRFNGGRGDEQYF. The DNA for the CDR3 is TGTGCCAGCAGCTCGCGATTTAATGGCGGGAGGGGCGACGAGCAGTACTTC.

The V and J genes are TRBV14 and TRBJ1-2; possible D gene TRBD1, 5 bases. Germline CDR1 reads SGHDN; CDR2 reads FVKESK. Trimming cost V 3 bases and J 8 bases, with 13 bases left between them. This CDR3 is 13 amino acids long. The CDR3: CASSQTRSGGYTF. The CDR3 nucleotides are TGTGCCAGCAGCCAGACCCGATCAGGGGGCTACACCTTC. Looking up the rest from reference TRBV14 and TRBJ1-2 gives the full variable domain: EAGVTQFPSHSVIEKGQTVTLRCDPISGHDNLYWYRRVMGKEIKFLLHFVKESKQDESGMPNNRFLAERTGGTYSTLKVQPAELEDSGVYFCASSQTRSGGYTFGSGTRLTVV.

J is TRBJ2-5 and V is TRBV9, with D possibly being TRBD1 (6 bases). In germline, CDR1 is SGDLS, CDR2 YYNGEE. The CDR3 totals 16 residues. Deletions cut 4 bases from V and 1 base from J, with 17 bases between. The CDR3 loop is CASSLRGSGSQETQYF. The CDR3 nucleotides read TGTGCCAGCAGCCTTAGGGGGTCTGGCAGCCAAGAGACCCAGTACTTC.

This clone was counted at least ten times. The CDR3 protein is CASSFLAGAKDTQYF. The CDR3 nucleotides read TGTGCCAGCAGTTTCCTAGCGGGAGCGAAAGATACGCAGTATTTT. The chain couples TRBV28 to TRBJ2-3; 10 bases are a match to TRBD2. CDR1 and CDR2 from the germline V gene are MDHEN and SYDVKM. V dropped 3 bases and J dropped 5; count of bases not matched to a gene: 5. CDR3 size: 15 residues.

The V gene is TRBV28, the J gene TRBJ2-1, with TRBD2 identical over 7 bases. The V gene end was trimmed by 2 bases and the J gene end by 8 bases; junction bases not matched to a gene: 9. CDR1 is MDHEN and CDR2 is SYDVKM in the germline V gene. This CDR3 has 15 amino acids. CDR3: CASSLEVIAGDEQFF. In nucleotides, the CDR3 is TGTGCCAGCAGTTTAGAGGTTATTGCGGGAGATGAGCAGTTCTTC.

The chain uses TRBV10-3 and TRBJ1-1; 10 nucleotides line up with TRBD1. J lost 10 bases, V lost 0 bases, and 5 bases had no gene match. CDR3 length: 14 residues. The germline gives CDR1 ENHRY, CDR2 SYGVKD. The CDR3 sequence: CAISESGTGVRAFF. CDR3 nucleotide sequence: TGTGCCATCAGTGAGTCGGGGACAGGGGTAAGAGCTTTCTTT.

This chain uses TRBV4-2 with TRBJ1-4; D possibly corresponds to TRBD1 (6 bases). Germline CDR1 and CDR2: LGHNA and YNFKEQ. Trimming pared 0 bases from V and 1 base from J, leaving 9 bases between. The CDR3 has 16 amino acids. The CDR3 nucleotides are TGTGCCAGCAGCCAAGAGGCCAGGGGAACTAATGAAAAACTGTTTTTT. Protein: CASSQEARGTNEKLFF.

The chain combines TRBV6-5 with TRBJ1-1, with no clear D. Germline values: CDR1 MNHEY, CDR2 SVGAGI. This CDR3 has 13 amino acids. V was clipped by 6 bases and J by 0 bases, with 8 bases between them. The CDR3 loop reads CASSPRLNTEAFF. The DNA for the CDR3 is TGTGCCAGCAGCCCGCGGCTGAACACTGAAGCTTTCTTT.

The chain recombines TRBV15 with TRBJ1-5, with D unclear. The CDR3 contains 12 residues. Deletions cut 2 bases from V and 7 bases from J, with 6 bases between. In germline, CDR1 is LNHNV, CDR2 YYDKDF (reference sequence). CDR3 in amino acids: CATSRTTQPQHF. The DNA of the CDR3 is TGTGCCACCAGCAGAACTACACAGCCCCAGCATTTT.

The chain is built from TRBV5-6 and TRBJ1-5; 7 bases fit TRBD1. The V and J ends lost 2 bases and 2 bases, in that order; junction bases with no gene match: 10. CDR1 and CDR2 from the germline V gene are SGHDT and YYEEEE. The CDR3 has 17 residues. CDR3 DNA sequence: TGTGCCAGCAGCTTAAGAGGGGGCAGCGGCGGCAATCAGCCCCAGCATTTT. This translates into CASSLRGGSGGNQPQHF.

The chain employs TRBV6-4 and TRBJ1-5; 9 nucleotides agree with TRBD1. In germline, CDR1 is MRHNA, CDR2 SNTAGT. The CDR3 is 14 amino acids. The junction had 7 bases not matched to a gene; V was cut back by 6 bases and J by 7 bases. As DNA, the CDR3 is TGTGCCAGCAGCCCGGGACAGGGCTACCAGCCCCAGCATTTT. It codes for CASSPGQGYQPQHF.

This clone was recorded once. This sequence joins TRBV10-3 and TRBJ1-1; D gene unclear. The V and J ends lost 0 bases and 3 bases respectively, with 5 bases between them. The CDR3 loop spans 13 amino acids. Germline loops: CDR1 ENHRY, CDR2 SYGVKD. CDR3 sequence reads: CAISESIDTEAFF. The CDR3 nucleotides are TGTGCCATCAGTGAGTCTATAGACACTGAAGCTTTCTTT.

A few counts support this clone. V and J are TRBV27 and TRBJ1-1; maybe TRBD1 (6 bases). Between the trimmed V and J ends, which lost 11 bases and 4 bases, there was a span of 17 bases. Germline V gives CDR1 MNHEY, CDR2 SMNVEV (reference sequence). CDR3 length: 13 residues. The CDR3 DNA reads TGTGCCTCCAGCCCAGGGGCGGTCACTGAAGCTTTCTTT. Its translation is CASSPGAVTEAFF.

The rearrangement joins TRBV11-1 to TRBJ1-1, with D possibly matching TRBD1 (6 bases). The CDR3 consists of 12 residues. The V end was cut by 2 bases, the J end by 7 bases, with 8 bases between. The germline V gene encodes CDR1 SGHAT and CDR2 FQDESV (reference sequence). CDR3 bases: TGTGCCAGCAGCTTATTGGACAGTGAAGCTTTCTTT. Encoded protein: CASSLLDSEAFF.

The chain uses TRBV19 and TRBJ2-3; maybe TRBD2 (6 bases). The V and J ends lost 1 base and 11 bases respectively, with 10 bases between them. Germline CDR1 is LNHDA and CDR2 is SQIVND (reference sequence). The CDR3 totals 12 residues. CDR3 coding DNA: TGTGCCAGTAGTATAGCGGGAGATTTGCAGTATTTT. Protein sequence: CASSIAGDLQYF.

The V and J genes are TRBV6-5 and TRBJ1-6; the D gene is possibly TRBD1 (5 bases). The CDR3 runs to 16 residues. Deletions cut 2 bases from V and 2 bases from J, with 10 bases between. CDR1 and CDR2 from the germline V gene are MNHEY and SVGAGI. CDR3 DNA: TGTGCCAGCAGTTACCCCGGGGGTACCTATAATTCACCCCTCCACTTT. Protein sequence: CASSYPGGTYNSPLHF.

V usage is TRBV19 and J usage is TRBJ2-5, with D possibly matching TRBD2 (6 bases). CDR1 and CDR2 from the germline V gene are LNHDA and SQIVND (reference sequence). V was trimmed by 4 bases and J by 1 base, leaving 13 bases between them. This CDR3 spans 15 amino acids. The CDR3 coding sequence is TGTGCCAGTAGTAATCGGGGGTCGGTCCAAGAGACCCAGTACTTC. Its translation is CASSNRGSVQETQYF.

V is TRBV28 and J is TRBJ2-4; weak D call: TRBD1 (6 bases). V shed 4 bases and J shed 8 bases, with 24 bases lying between them. The CDR3 is 17 residues long. Germline assignment: CDR1 MDHEN and CDR2 SYDVKM. CDR3 in DNA: TGTGCCAGCAGTTCGTTTAGGGGGACCGACACCGAGGACATTCAGTACTTC. Translation: CASSSFRGTDTEDIQYF.

This clone was seen only a few times. The rearrangement links TRBV2 to TRBJ2-5; 11 nucleotides align to TRBD1. The V segment lost 5 bases and the J segment 5 bases; nucleotides outside the gene matches: 4. The CDR3 loop spans 14 amino acids. Germline CDR1 SNHLY, CDR2 FYNNEI. CDR3 in DNA: TGTGCCAGCAGTACGGACAGGGGGCGGGAGACCCAGTACTTC. Translation gives CASSTDRGRETQYF.

The chain carries TRBV7-9 and TRBJ2-2, with 8 bases that match TRBD1. The CDR3 contains 16 residues. With 4 bases clipped from V and 1 base from J, the junction kept 5 bases outside the gene matches. CDR1 SEHNR and CDR2 FQNEAQ come from the germline V gene (reference sequence). CDR3 bases: TGTGCCAGCAGCTCGGGTGGACAGGGGAACACCGGGGAGCTGTTTTTT. This encodes CASSSGGQGNTGELFF.

The gene calls are TRBV29-1 and TRBJ2-1, with D tentatively TRBD2 (5 bases). CDR3 length: 16 amino acids. Deletions cut 0 bases from V and 4 bases from J, with 16 bases between. Germline values: CDR1 SQVTM, CDR2 ANQGSEA. The DNA of the CDR3 is TGCAGCGTTGAAGACCCGGGGAATCTAGGGTACAATGAGCAGTTCTTC. This sequence encodes CSVEDPGNLGYNEQFF.

The V gene is TRBV28, the J gene TRBJ2-7, with D possibly TRBD2 on 6 matching bases. V was trimmed by 2 bases and J by 5 bases, leaving 16 bases between them. Per germline, CDR1 MDHEN and CDR2 SYDVKM. This CDR3 region has 15 residues. CDR3 sequence (DNA): TGTGCCAGCAGTTTAAGTAGGAGGGTTTTGAACGAGCAGTACTTC. As protein: CASSLSRRVLNEQYF.